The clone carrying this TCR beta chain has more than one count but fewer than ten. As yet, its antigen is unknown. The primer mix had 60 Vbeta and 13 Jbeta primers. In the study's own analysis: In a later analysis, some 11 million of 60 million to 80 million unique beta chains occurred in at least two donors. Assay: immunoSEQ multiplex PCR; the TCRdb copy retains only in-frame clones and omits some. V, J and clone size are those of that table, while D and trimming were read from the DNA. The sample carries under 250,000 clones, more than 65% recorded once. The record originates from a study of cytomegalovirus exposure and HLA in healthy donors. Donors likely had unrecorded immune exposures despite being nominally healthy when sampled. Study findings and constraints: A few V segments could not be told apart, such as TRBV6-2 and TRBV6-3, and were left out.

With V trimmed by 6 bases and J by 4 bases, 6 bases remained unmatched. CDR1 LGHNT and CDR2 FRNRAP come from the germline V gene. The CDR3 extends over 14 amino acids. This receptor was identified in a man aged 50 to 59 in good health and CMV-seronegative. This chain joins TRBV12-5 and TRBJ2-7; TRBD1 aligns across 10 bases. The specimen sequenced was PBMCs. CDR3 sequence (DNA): TGTGCTAGTGGACGGGACAGGGGAGTGTACGAGCAGTACTTC. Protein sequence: CASGRDRGVYEQYF.